The 7 T cell receptor beta chains below all came from one sample that was sequenced in a study of radiotherapy plus CTLA-4 blockade in lung cancer. Clones were sequenced by immunoSEQ multiplex PCR, and TCRdb holds only the in-frame ones, with some missing. The sample shows some 94,000 clones, roughly four fifths of them seen only once. The material was peripheral blood, obtained from a patient treated with radiotherapy plus ipilimumab. Receptors were obtained from a human donor with non-small cell lung cancer that progressed on radiotherapy plus ipilimumab.

The V gene is TRBV19, the J gene TRBJ1-1; TRBD1 might be the D (5 bases). This CDR3 region has 12 residues. Germline-derived CDR1 and CDR2 are LNHDA and SQIVND (reference sequence). Trimming stripped 9 bases from V and 1 base from J, with 9 bases between. In DNA form, the CDR3 reads TGTGCCAGCAGGGAAGCGAACACTGAAGCTTTCTTT. Its protein is CASREANTEAFF.

The J gene is TRBJ1-5, the V gene TRBV5-4; a possible D gene is TRBD1 (5 bases). The CDR3 extends over 14 amino acids. V shed 2 bases and J shed 4 bases, with 10 bases lying between them. From germline, CDR1 is SGHNT and CDR2 YYREEE (reference sequence). The CDR3 reads CASSFQGGNQPQHF. The CDR3 nucleotides read TGTGCCAGCAGCTTTCAGGGAGGGAATCAGCCCCAGCATTTT.

The J gene is TRBJ2-5, the V gene TRBV6-6; D not certain. This CDR3 has 12 amino acids. Germline loops: CDR1 MNHNY, CDR2 SVGAGI (reference sequence). Trimming removed 2 bases from V and 5 bases from J, with 6 bases in between. CDR3 residues: CASSYESETQYF. CDR3 nucleotide sequence: TGTGCCAGCAGTTACGAGTCGGAGACCCAGTACTTC.

The chain recombines TRBV7-6 with TRBJ2-3; 10 nucleotides agree with TRBD2. Losses at the gene ends were 5 bases for V and 3 bases for J; bases not matched to a gene: 11. CDR3 length equals 17 residues. Germline V gives CDR1 SGHVS, CDR2 FNYEAQ. The CDR3 here is CASSPFRAGGPTDTQYF. The CDR3 coding sequence is TGTGCCAGCAGCCCGTTTAGAGCGGGAGGGCCAACAGATACGCAGTATTTT.

The chain links TRBV6-6 to TRBJ1-5; D uncertain. Trimming took 0 bases from V and 0 from J, leaving 9 bases between them. Germline V lookup: CDR1 MNHNY, CDR2 SVGAGI (reference sequence). This CDR3 is 16 amino acids long. This CDR3 reads CASSYSIPASNQPQHF. In DNA form, the CDR3 reads TGTGCCAGCAGTTACTCGATACCGGCTAGCAATCAGCCCCAGCATTTT.

This clone has just a few counts. This sequence joins TRBV30 and TRBJ2-7; the match to TRBD2 covers 8 bases. With 3 bases clipped from V and 4 bases from J, the junction kept 11 bases outside the gene matches. The CDR3 totals 15 residues. CDR1 is GTSNPN, CDR2 SVGIG, per germline (reference sequence). The CDR3 DNA follows: TGTGCCTGGAGGAATCCGGGGGGGGGTCTTTACGAGCAGTACTTC. It translates to CAWRNPGGGLYEQYF.

The chain employs TRBV7-6 and TRBJ2-5, with D perhaps TRBD2 (5 bases). This CDR3 comprises 16 residues. Trimming removed 6 bases at V and 0 bases at J, with 17 bases between. CDR1 and CDR2 from the germline V gene are SGHVS and FNYEAQ. Here the CDR3 reads CASRTLEGPYQETQYF. In DNA form, the CDR3 reads TGTGCCAGCAGAACTCTTGAGGGTCCATACCAAGAGACCCAGTACTTC.